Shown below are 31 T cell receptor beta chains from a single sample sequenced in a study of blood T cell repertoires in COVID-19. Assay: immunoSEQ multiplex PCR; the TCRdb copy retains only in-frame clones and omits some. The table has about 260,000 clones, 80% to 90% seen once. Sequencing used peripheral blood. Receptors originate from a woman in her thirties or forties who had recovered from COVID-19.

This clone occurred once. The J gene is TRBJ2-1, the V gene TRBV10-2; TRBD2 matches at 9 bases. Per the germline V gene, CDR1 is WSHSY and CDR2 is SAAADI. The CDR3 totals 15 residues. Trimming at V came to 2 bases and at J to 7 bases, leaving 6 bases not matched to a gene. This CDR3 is CASSEMGGGANEQFF. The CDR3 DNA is TGCGCCAGCAGTGAGATGGGCGGGGGGGCGAATGAGCAGTTCTTC.

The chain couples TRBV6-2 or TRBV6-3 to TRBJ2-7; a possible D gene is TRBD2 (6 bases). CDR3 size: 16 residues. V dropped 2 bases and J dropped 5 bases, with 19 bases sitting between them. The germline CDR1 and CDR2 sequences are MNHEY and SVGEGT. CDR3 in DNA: TGTGCCAGCAGTTACAGGGGAGCGGGCCCTCTGAACGAGCAGTACTTC. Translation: CASSYRGAGPLNEQYF.

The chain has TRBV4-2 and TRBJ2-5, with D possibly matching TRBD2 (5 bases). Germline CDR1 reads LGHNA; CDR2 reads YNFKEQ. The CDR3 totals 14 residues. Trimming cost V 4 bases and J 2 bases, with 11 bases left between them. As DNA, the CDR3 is TGTGCCAGCAGCCTTCCTAGCCATCAAGAGACCCAGTACTTC. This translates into CASSLPSHQETQYF.

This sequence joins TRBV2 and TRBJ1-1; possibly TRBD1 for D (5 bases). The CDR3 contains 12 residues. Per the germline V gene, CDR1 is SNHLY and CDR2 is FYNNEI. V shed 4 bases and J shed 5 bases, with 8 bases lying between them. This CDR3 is CASSARGTEAFF. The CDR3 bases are TGTGCCAGCAGTGCCCGGGGGACTGAAGCTTTCTTT.

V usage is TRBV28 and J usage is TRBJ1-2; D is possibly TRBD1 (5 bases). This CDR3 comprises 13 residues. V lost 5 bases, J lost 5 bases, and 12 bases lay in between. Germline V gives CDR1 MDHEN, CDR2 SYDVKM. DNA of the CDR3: TGTGCCAGCAGTCCCCAACAGGCTTATGGCTACACCTTC. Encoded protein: CASSPQQAYGYTF.

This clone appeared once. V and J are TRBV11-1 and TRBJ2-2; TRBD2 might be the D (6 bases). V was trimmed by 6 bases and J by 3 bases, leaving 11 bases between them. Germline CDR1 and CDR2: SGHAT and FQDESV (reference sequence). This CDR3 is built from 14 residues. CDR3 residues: CASRGTQHTGELFF. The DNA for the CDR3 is TGTGCCAGCAGGGGGACTCAACACACCGGGGAGCTGTTTTTT.

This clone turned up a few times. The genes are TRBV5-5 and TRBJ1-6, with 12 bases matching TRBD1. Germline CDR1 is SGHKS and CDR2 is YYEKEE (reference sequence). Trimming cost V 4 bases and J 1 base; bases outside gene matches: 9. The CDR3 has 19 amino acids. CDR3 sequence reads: CASSPKGQGAGSYNSPLHF. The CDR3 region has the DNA TGTGCCAGCAGCCCAAAGGGACAGGGGGCTGGGTCCTATAATTCACCCCTCCACTTT.

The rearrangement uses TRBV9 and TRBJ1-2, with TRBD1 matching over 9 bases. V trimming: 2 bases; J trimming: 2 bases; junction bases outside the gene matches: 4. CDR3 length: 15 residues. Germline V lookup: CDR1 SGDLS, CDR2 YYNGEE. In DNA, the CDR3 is TGTGCCAGCAGCGTCCTGGGGACAGGGAACTATGGCTACACCTTC. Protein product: CASSVLGTGNYGYTF.

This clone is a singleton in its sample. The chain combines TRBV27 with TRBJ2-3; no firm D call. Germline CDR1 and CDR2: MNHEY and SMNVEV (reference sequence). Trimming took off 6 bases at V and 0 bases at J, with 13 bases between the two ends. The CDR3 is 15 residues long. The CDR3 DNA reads TGTGCCAGCAGCCTTTCACACCCAAGCACAGATACGCAGTATTTT. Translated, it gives CASSLSHPSTDTQYF.

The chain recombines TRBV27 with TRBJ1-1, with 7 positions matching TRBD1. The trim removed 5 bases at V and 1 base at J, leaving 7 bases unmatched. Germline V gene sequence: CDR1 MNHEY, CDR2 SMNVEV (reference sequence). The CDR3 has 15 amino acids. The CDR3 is CASSPGGQRNTEAFF. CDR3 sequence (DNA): TGTGCCAGCAGTCCTGGGGGACAGAGGAACACTGAAGCTTTCTTT.

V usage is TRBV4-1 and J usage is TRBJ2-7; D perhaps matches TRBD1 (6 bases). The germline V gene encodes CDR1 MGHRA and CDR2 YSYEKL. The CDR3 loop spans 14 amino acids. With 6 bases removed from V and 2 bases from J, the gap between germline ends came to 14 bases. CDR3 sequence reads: CASSRDIKAYEQYF. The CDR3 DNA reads TGCGCCAGCAGTCGGGACATTAAGGCCTACGAGCAGTACTTC.

The CDR3 sequence is CASSLRGGVAYEQYF. Here the CDR3 DNA reads TGTGCCAGCAGCTTGAGAGGGGGAGTCGCCTACGAGCAGTACTTC. The V call is TRBV5-5, the J call TRBJ2-7; D is perhaps TRBD1 (6 bases). V shed 1 base and J shed 2 bases, with 13 bases lying between them. This CDR3 spans 15 amino acids. Germline CDR1 SGHKS, CDR2 YYEKEE (reference sequence).

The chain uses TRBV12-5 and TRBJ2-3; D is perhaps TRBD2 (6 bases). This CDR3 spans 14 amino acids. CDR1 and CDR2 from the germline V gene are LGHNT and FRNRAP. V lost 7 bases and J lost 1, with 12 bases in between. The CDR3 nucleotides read TGTGCTAGTGTTTCAAGGAGGGGCACAGATACGCAGTATTTT. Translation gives CASVSRRGTDTQYF.

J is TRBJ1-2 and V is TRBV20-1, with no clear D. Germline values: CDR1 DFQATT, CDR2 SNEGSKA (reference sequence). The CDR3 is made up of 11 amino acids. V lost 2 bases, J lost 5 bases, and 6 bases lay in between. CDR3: CSARNTYGYTF. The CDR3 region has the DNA TGCAGTGCTAGAAACACATATGGCTACACCTTC.

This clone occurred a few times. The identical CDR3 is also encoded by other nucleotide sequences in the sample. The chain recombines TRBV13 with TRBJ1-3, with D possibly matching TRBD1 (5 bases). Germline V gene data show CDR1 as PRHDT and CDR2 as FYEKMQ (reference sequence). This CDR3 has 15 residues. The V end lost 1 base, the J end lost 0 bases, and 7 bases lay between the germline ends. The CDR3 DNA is TGTGCCAGCAGCTTAGTGGGGGGCTCTGGAAACACCATATATTTT. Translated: CASSLVGGSGNTIYF.

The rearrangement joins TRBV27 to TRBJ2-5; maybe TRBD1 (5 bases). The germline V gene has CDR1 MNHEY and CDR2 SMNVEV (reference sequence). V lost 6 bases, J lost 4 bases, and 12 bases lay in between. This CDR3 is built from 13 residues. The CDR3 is CASSKGDRETQYF. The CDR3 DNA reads TGTGCCAGCAGCAAAGGGGATAGAGAGACCCAGTACTTC.

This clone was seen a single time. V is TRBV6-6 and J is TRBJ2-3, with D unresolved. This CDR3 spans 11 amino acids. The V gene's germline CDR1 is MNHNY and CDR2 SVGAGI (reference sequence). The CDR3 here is CAASGVNTQYF. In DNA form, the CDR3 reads TGTGCGGCTAGTGGTGTTAATACGCAGTATTTT.

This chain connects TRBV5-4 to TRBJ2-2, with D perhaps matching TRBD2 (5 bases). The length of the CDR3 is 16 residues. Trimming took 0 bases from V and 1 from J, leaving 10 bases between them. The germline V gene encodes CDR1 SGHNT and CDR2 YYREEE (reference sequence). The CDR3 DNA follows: TGTGCCAGCAGCTTGGCAGGACTCTGGAACACCGGGGAGCTGTTTTTT. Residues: CASSLAGLWNTGELFF.

The CDR3 is CSTWDRETEAFF. In DNA form, the CDR3 reads TGCAGCACTTGGGACAGGGAAACTGAAGCTTTCTTT. The J gene is TRBJ1-1, the V gene TRBV29-1, with 9 bases that match TRBD1. The J segment lost 5 bases and the V segment lost 8 bases, leaving 6 bases of the junction unmatched. The CDR3 length is 12 residues. Germline V CDR1 and CDR2: SQVTM, ANQGSEA.

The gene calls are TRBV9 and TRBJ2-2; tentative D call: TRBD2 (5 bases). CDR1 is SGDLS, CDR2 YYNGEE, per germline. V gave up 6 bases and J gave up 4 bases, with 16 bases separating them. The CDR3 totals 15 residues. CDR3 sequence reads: CASTPTVGVTGELFF. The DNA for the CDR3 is TGTGCCAGCACCCCCACAGTCGGGGTCACCGGGGAGCTGTTTTTT.

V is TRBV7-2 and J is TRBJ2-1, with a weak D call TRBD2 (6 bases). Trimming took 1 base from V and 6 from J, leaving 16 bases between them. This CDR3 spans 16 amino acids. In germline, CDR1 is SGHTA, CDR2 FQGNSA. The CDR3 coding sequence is TGTGCCAGCAGCTTAGGGGACCGGGGGTTTACCAATGAGCAGTTCTTC. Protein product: CASSLGDRGFTNEQFF.

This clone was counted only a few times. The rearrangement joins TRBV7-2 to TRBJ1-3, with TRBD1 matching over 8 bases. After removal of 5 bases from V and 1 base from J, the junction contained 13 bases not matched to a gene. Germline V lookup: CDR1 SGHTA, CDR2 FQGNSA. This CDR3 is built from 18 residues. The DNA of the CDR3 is TGTGCCAGCAGCCCCGAGGGAGGGCAGGGGGCTTCTGGAAACACCATATATTTT. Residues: CASSPEGGQGASGNTIYF.

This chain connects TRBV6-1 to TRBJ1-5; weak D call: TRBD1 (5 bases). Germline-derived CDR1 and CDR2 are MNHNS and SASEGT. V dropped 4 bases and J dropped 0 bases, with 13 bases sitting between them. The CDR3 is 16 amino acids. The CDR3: CASSGAGYYSNQPQHF. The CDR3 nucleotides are TGTGCCAGCAGTGGTGCAGGGTATTATAGCAATCAGCCCCAGCATTTT.

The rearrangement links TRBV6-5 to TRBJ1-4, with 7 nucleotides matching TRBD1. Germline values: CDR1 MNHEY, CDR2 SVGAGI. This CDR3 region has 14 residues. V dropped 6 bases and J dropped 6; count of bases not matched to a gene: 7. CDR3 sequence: CASRPGGLDEKLFF. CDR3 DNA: TGTGCCAGCAGACCAGGGGGGTTAGATGAAAAACTGTTTTTT.

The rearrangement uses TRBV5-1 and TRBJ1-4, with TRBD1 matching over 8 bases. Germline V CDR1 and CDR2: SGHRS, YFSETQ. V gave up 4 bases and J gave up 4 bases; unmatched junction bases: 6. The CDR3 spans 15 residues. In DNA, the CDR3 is TGCGCCAGCAGCATTCGGACAGGGAATAATGAAAAACTGTTTTTT. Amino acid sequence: CASSIRTGNNEKLFF. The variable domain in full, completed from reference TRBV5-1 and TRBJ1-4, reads KAGVTQTPRYLIKTRGQQVTLSCSPISGHRSVSWYQQTPGQGLQFLFEYFSETQRNKGNFPGRFSGRQFSNSRSEMNVSTLELGDSALYLCASSIRTGNNEKLFFGSGTQLSVL.

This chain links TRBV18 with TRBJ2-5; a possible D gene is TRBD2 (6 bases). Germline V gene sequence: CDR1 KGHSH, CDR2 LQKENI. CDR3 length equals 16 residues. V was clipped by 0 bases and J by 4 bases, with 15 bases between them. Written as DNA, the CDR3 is TGTGCCAGCTCACCACCGGAGGGACTCCGAAGAGAGACCCAGTACTTC. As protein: CASSPPEGLRRETQYF.

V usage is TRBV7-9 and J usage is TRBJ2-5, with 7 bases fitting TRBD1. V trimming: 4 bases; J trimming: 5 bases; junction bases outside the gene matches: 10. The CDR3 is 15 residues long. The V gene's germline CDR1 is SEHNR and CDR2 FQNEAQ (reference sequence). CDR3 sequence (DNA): TGTGCCAGCAGCTACCTACAGGGGACCGCGGAGACCCAGTACTTC. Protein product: CASSYLQGTAETQYF.

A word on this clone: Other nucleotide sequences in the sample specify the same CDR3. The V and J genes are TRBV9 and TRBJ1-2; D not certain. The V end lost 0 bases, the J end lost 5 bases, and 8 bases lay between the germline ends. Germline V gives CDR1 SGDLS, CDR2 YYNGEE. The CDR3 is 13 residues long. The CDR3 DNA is TGTGCCAGCAGCGTAGCTGGCGGTTATGGCTACACCTTC. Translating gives CASSVAGGYGYTF.

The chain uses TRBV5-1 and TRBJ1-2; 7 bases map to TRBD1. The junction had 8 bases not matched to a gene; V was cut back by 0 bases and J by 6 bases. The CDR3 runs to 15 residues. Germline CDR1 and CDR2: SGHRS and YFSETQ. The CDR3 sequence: CASSLELGGADGYTF. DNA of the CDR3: TGCGCCAGCAGCTTGGAGCTAGGGGGCGCGGATGGCTACACCTTC.

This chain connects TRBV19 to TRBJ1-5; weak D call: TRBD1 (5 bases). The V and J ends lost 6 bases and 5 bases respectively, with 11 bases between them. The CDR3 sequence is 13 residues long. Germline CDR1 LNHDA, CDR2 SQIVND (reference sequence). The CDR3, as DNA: TGTGCCAGTAGCATCGGGGACTATCAGCCCCAGCATTTT. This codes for CASSIGDYQPQHF.

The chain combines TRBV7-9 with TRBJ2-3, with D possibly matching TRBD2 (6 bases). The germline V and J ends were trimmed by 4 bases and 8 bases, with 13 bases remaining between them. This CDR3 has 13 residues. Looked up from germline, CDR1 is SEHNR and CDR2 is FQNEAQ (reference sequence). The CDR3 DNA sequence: TGTGCCAGCAGCTCACGGGAGTCGAGTACGCAGTATTTT. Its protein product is CASSSRESSTQYF.